These 25 T cell receptor beta chains were all obtained from the same sample, sequenced in a study of T-cell memory formation after mild COVID-19. TCRdb reprocessed the 5' RACE reads with MiXCR, giving one entry per CDR3 protein. This table holds 350,000 to 550,000 distinct CDR3 sequences, about 20% found once. The sample taken for sequencing was PBMCs or a T cell subset sorted from them (not recorded which). The receptors stem from a man aged 18 to 35 who had mild COVID-19 (a few samples of this study predate the infection). Cell type and time point are not known.

The V call is TRBV4-3, the J call TRBJ2-2; D is unresolved. Germline values: CDR1 LGHNA, CDR2 YSLEER. Trimming pared 5 bases from V and 6 bases from J, leaving 16 bases between. This CDR3 contains 15 residues. This CDR3 is CASSSHVPHPGELFF. The CDR3 coding sequence is TGCGCCAGCAGCTCTCATGTCCCCCATCCCGGGGAGCTGTTTTTT.

The chain has TRBV7-9 and TRBJ1-6; TRBD1 might be the D (5 bases). Germline lookup yields CDR1 SEHNR and CDR2 FQNEAQ (reference sequence). This CDR3 is 14 amino acids long. V was clipped by 4 bases and J by 8 bases, with 12 bases between them. The CDR3, as DNA: TGTGCCAGCAGCTCGGGACGATATGATTCACCCCTCCACTTT. As protein: CASSSGRYDSPLHF.

The rearrangement joins TRBV7-8 to TRBJ1-5; weak D call: TRBD1 (5 bases). This CDR3 is built from 15 residues. Trimming pared 4 bases from V and 4 bases from J, leaving 14 bases between. Germline assignment: CDR1 SGHVS and CDR2 FQNEAQ. The CDR3 DNA sequence: TGTGCCAGCAGCTCCCGGGACGGAGGAAATCAGCCCCAGCATTTT. This translates into CASSSRDGGNQPQHF.

This clonotype has at least ten counts. V usage is TRBV4-1 and J usage is TRBJ1-1; the D gene is possibly TRBD1 (5 bases). Germline CDR1 reads MGHRA; CDR2 reads YSYEKL. The CDR3 runs to 14 residues. V was clipped by 2 bases and J by 4 bases, with 11 bases between them. The CDR3 region is CASSQPTGGTEAFF. In DNA, the CDR3 is TGCGCCAGCAGCCAACCGACGGGGGGCACTGAAGCTTTCTTT.

The rearrangement uses TRBV11-3 and TRBJ2-2, with D unclear. Looked up from germline, CDR1 is SGHNT and CDR2 is YENEEA. This CDR3 is 13 amino acids long. The V end was cut by 4 bases, the J end by 5 bases, with 8 bases between. CDR3 sequence (DNA): TGTGCCAGCAGCTCTTCCGCGACCGGGGAGCTGTTTTTT. This encodes CASSSSATGELFF.

There are a few counts of this clonotype. The genes are TRBV24-1 and TRBJ2-1; 9 nucleotides line up with TRBD2. This CDR3 spans 17 amino acids. Germline-derived CDR1 and CDR2 are KGHDR and SFDVKD. The trim removed 1 base at V and 0 bases at J, leaving 3 bases unmatched. The CDR3 DNA reads TGTGCCACCAGTGATTTTGGTAGCGGGAGCTCCTACAATGAGCAGTTCTTC. This translates into CATSDFGSGSSYNEQFF.

This clonotype was seen more than once but under ten times. The gene calls are TRBV5-1 and TRBJ1-4; 8 bases fit TRBD1. The V segment lost 2 bases and the J segment 6 bases; nucleotides outside the gene matches: 6. Germline V lookup: CDR1 SGHRS, CDR2 YFSETQ. CDR3 size: 15 residues. The CDR3 is CASSLLTGGDEKLFF. CDR3 sequence (DNA): TGCGCCAGCAGCTTACTAACAGGGGGGGATGAAAAACTGTTTTTT.

The chain links TRBV7-2 to TRBJ2-7; weak D call: TRBD2 (7 bases). CDR1 and CDR2 (germline): SGHTA, FQGNSA. V dropped 5 bases and J dropped 9 bases, with 20 bases sitting between them. The CDR3 runs 14 residues. CDR3 bases: TGTGCCAGCAGCCCCCCAGGGGAGGGCTTGGGGCAGTACTTC. Translation: CASSPPGEGLGQYF.

Comments on this clonotype: One end of the junction is discordant with germline, which a read error may explain. The genes are TRBV14 and TRBJ1-2; D may be TRBD1 (6 bases). Germline V gene sequence: CDR1 SGHDN, CDR2 FVKESK. This CDR3 contains 15 residues. This CDR3 is CASGQEGGGRYGYTF. CDR3 sequence (DNA): TGTGCCAGCGGCCAAGAAGGGGGGGGTCGGTATGGCTACACCTTC.

This clonotype occurred a few times. The chain uses TRBV11-2 and TRBJ2-3, with 12 bases matching TRBD2. The CDR3 spans 16 residues. Germline V lookup: CDR1 SGHAT, CDR2 FQNNGV. Unmatched junction bases numbered 3, after V lost 1 base and J lost 4 bases. CDR3 in amino acids: CASSLVPSGGADTQYF. The CDR3 nucleotides are TGTGCCAGCAGCTTAGTCCCTAGCGGGGGGGCAGATACGCAGTATTTT.

The chain joins TRBV5-1 to TRBJ2-2, with 7 bases identical to TRBD1. V shed 4 bases, J shed 8 bases, and the junction held 14 bases outside the gene matches. Germline CDR1 SGHRS, CDR2 YFSETQ. The CDR3 loop spans 16 amino acids. CDR3 DNA: TGCGCCAGCAGCACGATACAGGGGTACGAGAGTGGGGAGCTGTTTTTT. As protein: CASSTIQGYESGELFF. Variable domain in full (rest from reference TRBV5-1 and TRBJ2-2): KAGVTQTPRYLIKTRGQQVTLSCSPISGHRSVSWYQQTPGQGLQFLFEYFSETQRNKGNFPGRFSGRQFSNSRSEMNVSTLELGDSALYLCASSTIQGYESGELFFGEGSRLTVL.

This clonotype was picked up a small number of times. The V and J genes are TRBV20-1 and TRBJ1-2; D call uncertain. The CDR3 is 12 amino acids. Germline V CDR1 and CDR2: DFQATT, SNEGSKA (reference sequence). V lost 4 bases to trimming and J lost 3 bases, with 9 bases between them. The CDR3, as DNA: TGCAGTGCTACACCCAGGTACTATGGCTACACCTTC. This encodes CSATPRYYGYTF.

In its sample, this clonotype was seen a few times. V usage is TRBV7-3 and J usage is TRBJ2-2; TRBD1 matches 10 bases. Germline trimming cut 5 bases from V and 7 bases from J; bases unmatched to any gene: 13. Germline V gene data show CDR1 as SGHTA and CDR2 as FQGTGA. The CDR3 totals 17 residues. The DNA of the CDR3 is TGTGCCAGCAGCCGAACGCCCCCGGGACAGGGGTTCGGGGAGCTGTTTTTT. It specifies CASSRTPPGQGFGELFF.

This clonotype has a handful of counts. The CDR3 is CASGVAGGSDTQYF. The CDR3 DNA reads TGTGCCAGCGGGGTAGCGGGGGGATCAGATACGCAGTATTTT. The V gene is TRBV7-3, the J gene TRBJ2-3; 10 positions match TRBD2. The CDR3 is made up of 14 amino acids. V trimming: 8 bases; J trimming: 4 bases; junction bases outside the gene matches: 6. Germline V lookup: CDR1 SGHTA, CDR2 FQGTGA.

V gene TRBV7-8 combines with J gene TRBJ1-6; perhaps TRBD1 as D (5 bases). Germline lookup yields CDR1 SGHVS and CDR2 FQNEAQ. The germline V and J ends were trimmed by 0 bases and 0 bases, with 15 bases remaining between them. The CDR3 has 19 amino acids. CDR3 in amino acids: CASSLAPLGGSSYNSPLHF. DNA for the CDR3: TGTGCCAGCAGCTTAGCCCCGTTGGGGGGGAGCTCCTATAATTCACCCCTCCACTTT.

This clonotype was observed a few times. The V call is TRBV18, the J call TRBJ2-2; 9 bases align to TRBD1. Germline V gene data show CDR1 as KGHSH and CDR2 as LQKENI. The length of the CDR3 is 15 residues. Trimming cost V 5 bases and J 9 bases; bases outside gene matches: 10. The CDR3 loop is CASSSGQGAAWELFF. The CDR3 bases are TGTGCCAGCTCATCGGGACAGGGTGCAGCCTGGGAGCTGTTTTTT.

A few counts support this clonotype. V and J are TRBV7-8 and TRBJ2-7; D is perhaps TRBD2 (6 bases). V gave up 2 bases and J gave up 5 bases, with 16 bases separating them. The CDR3 runs to 15 residues. CDR1 is SGHVS, CDR2 FQNEAQ, per germline. The CDR3 loop reads CASSLRTTPGHEQYF. CDR3 nucleotides: TGTGCCAGCAGCTTAAGGACTACACCCGGGCACGAGCAGTACTTC. Filled out from reference TRBV7-8 and TRBJ2-7, the complete variable domain reads GAGVSQSPRYKVAKRGQDVALRCDPISGHVSLFWYQQALGQGPEFLTYFQNEAQLDKSGLPSDRFFAERPEGSVSTLKIQRTQQEDSAVYLCASSLRTTPGHEQYFGPGTRLTVT.

The rearrangement joins TRBV10-3 to TRBJ2-4, with D tentatively TRBD2 (5 bases). V was cut by 0 bases and J by 6 bases, with 15 bases left in between. This CDR3 has 16 residues. Germline V gene sequence: CDR1 ENHRY, CDR2 SYGVKD. The CDR3 nucleotides are TGTGCCATCAGTGAGTCGAGAGTGAGCAGCGGAAACATTCAGTACTTC. Residues: CAISESRVSSGNIQYF.

This clonotype was detected only a few times. The gene calls are TRBV4-3 and TRBJ1-2; D is possibly TRBD1 (6 bases). Germline CDR1 and CDR2: LGHNA and YSLEER. The CDR3 sequence is 14 residues long. V lost 0 bases and J 5 bases, leaving 10 bases between the germline ends. The CDR3 nucleotides are TGCGCCAGCAGCCAAGATACCCAGGGGTATGGCTACACCTTC. Its protein product is CASSQDTQGYGYTF.

This clonotype was seen more than once but under ten times. The chain uses TRBV20-1 and TRBJ1-1; TRBD1 might be the D (5 bases). Germline V lookup: CDR1 DFQATT, CDR2 SNEGSKA (reference sequence). V lost 2 bases to trimming and J lost 5 bases, with 15 bases between them. CDR3 length: 14 amino acids. The CDR3 here is CSARMGGRITEAFF. CDR3 sequence (DNA): TGCAGTGCTAGAATGGGGGGTCGAATAACTGAAGCTTTCTTT.

This chain joins TRBV7-2 and TRBJ1-6; D remains ambiguous. This CDR3 comprises 11 residues. Germline V gene data show CDR1 as SGHTA and CDR2 as FQGNSA. Trimming cost V 2 bases and J 16 bases, with 9 bases left between them. The CDR3 region is CASSLLQVLHF. The CDR3 bases are TGTGCCAGCAGCTTATTGCAGGTACTCCACTTT.

This clonotype was found a few times. V is TRBV6-5 and J is TRBJ2-7; 9 nucleotides line up with TRBD2. The V gene's germline CDR1 is MNHEY and CDR2 SVGAGI. The CDR3 is made up of 17 amino acids. The V segment lost 6 bases and the J segment 0 bases; nucleotides outside the gene matches: 12. CDR3 residues: CASRPKWGLANSYEQYF. As DNA, the CDR3 is TGTGCCAGCAGACCGAAATGGGGACTAGCCAACTCCTACGAGCAGTACTTC.

CDR3 nucleotide sequence: TGTGCCAGCAGTTACCTACCGGCTAGCCGGGCGGATACGCAGTATTTT. Its protein product is CASSYLPASRADTQYF. The V call is TRBV6-2 or TRBV6-3, the J call TRBJ2-3; a weak D match, TRBD2 (5 bases). The length of the CDR3 is 16 residues. Trimming cost V 2 bases and J 6 bases, with 18 bases left between them. Germline CDR1 reads MNHEY; CDR2 reads SVGEGT.

This chain uses TRBV20-1 with TRBJ2-4; D is uncertain. Germline lookup yields CDR1 DFQATT and CDR2 SNEGSKA (reference sequence). Trimming took off 6 bases at V and 3 bases at J, with 15 bases between the two ends. The CDR3 loop spans 14 amino acids. CDR3 in amino acids: CSAPAPYGKNIQYF. The CDR3 nucleotides are TGCAGTGCCCCGGCCCCGTATGGCAAAAACATTCAGTACTTC.

This clonotype was counted a few times. The V call is TRBV20-1, the J call TRBJ2-1, with D perhaps TRBD1 or TRBD2 (6 bases each). Germline assignment: CDR1 DFQATT and CDR2 SNEGSKA (reference sequence). Trimming removed 0 bases at V and 9 bases at J, with 12 bases between. There are 13 residues in the CDR3. CDR3 residues: CSARDPRGGEQFF. The DNA for the CDR3 is TGCAGTGCTAGAGATCCCAGGGGAGGTGAGCAGTTCTTC.